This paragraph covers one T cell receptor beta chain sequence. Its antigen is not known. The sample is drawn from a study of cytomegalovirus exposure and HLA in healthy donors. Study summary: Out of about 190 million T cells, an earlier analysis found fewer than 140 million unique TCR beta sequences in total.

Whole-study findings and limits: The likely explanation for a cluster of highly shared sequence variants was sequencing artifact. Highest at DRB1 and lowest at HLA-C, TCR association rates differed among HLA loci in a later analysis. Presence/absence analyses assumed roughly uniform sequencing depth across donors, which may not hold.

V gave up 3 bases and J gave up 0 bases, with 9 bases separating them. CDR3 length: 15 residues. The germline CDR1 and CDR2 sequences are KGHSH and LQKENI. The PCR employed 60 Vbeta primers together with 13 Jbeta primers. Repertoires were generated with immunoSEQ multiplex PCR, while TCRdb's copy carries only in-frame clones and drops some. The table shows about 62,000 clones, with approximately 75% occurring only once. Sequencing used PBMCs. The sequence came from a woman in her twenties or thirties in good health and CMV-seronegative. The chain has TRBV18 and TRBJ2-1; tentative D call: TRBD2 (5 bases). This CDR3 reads CASSPTTLSYNEQFF. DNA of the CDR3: TGTGCCAGCTCACCGACTACACTCTCCTACAATGAGCAGTTCTTC.